Included here is one T cell receptor beta chain sequence, with context. This sample was taken from a study of blood T cell repertoires in COVID-19. Study-level background: There were acute and convalescent COVID-19 samples, and they came from the United States, Italy and Spain.

The CDR3 covers 16 residues. The V gene end was trimmed by 0 bases and the J gene end by 3 bases; junction bases not matched to a gene: 6. Germline CDR1 reads LNHDA; CDR2 reads SQIVND (reference sequence). Profiling relied on immunoSEQ multiplex PCR, and the TCRdb table lists in-frame clones only, not all of them. This table holds about 36,000 clones, approximately 78% found once. The sequencing input was peripheral blood. The receptor was isolated from an older man with acute or convalescent COVID-19. This sequence joins TRBV19 and TRBJ2-7; 9 bases are a match to TRBD2. The CDR3 DNA sequence: TGTGCCAGTAGTATAGATCAATTAGCGGGAGTCTACGAGCAGTACTTC. This codes for CASSIDQLAGVYEQYF. Filled out from reference TRBV19 and TRBJ2-7, the complete variable domain reads DGGITQSPKYLFRKEGQNVTLSCEQNLNHDAMYWYRQDPGQGLRLIYYSQIVNDFQKGDIAEGYSVSREKKESFPLTVTSAQKNPTAFYLCASSIDQLAGVYEQYFGPGTRLTVT.